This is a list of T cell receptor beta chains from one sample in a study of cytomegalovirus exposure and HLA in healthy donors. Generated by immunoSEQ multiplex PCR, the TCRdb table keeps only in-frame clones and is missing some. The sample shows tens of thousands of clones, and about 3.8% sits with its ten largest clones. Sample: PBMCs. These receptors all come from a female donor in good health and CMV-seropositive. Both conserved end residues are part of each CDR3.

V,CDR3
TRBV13,CASKKWGAGALANYGYTF
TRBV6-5,CASSFLDRVHGYTF
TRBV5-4,CASSNGGTGFRNTIYF
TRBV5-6,CASSKNDRPPRELFF
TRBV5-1,CASSPGTVRTSGNHEQYF
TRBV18,CASSPPGHGGETQYF
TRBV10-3,CATRQQETQYF
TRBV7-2,CASSLGSLSGANVLTF
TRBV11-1,CASSSTSGGATDTQYF
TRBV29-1,CSVEDKGVGGNQPQHF
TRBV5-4,CASSWETGSPNYGYTF
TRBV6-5,CASSPGQVPNQPQHF
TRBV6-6,CASSLGQGIQPQHF
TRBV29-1,CSGGQNDGYTF
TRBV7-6,CASSPGLAGAVEQFF
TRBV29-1,CSVDGTSGSYTQYF
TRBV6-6,CASSYDGLGQPQHF
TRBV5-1,CASSLDHYEQYF
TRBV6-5,CASSYSRETQYF
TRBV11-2,CASSLRTGTGTYEQYF
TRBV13,CASSSTGQGAREQYF
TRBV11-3,CASTGGTDTQYF
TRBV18,CASSPFQESYEQYF
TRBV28,CASPPHRSGPHEQYF
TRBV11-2,CASSSNGERNTEAFF
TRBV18,CASSRDRDYGYTF
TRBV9,CASSVGPGRETQYF
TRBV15,CATSRRNRGQGQYF
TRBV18,CASSPTTGGLNTGELFF
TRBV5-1,CASSLVSGGGETQYF